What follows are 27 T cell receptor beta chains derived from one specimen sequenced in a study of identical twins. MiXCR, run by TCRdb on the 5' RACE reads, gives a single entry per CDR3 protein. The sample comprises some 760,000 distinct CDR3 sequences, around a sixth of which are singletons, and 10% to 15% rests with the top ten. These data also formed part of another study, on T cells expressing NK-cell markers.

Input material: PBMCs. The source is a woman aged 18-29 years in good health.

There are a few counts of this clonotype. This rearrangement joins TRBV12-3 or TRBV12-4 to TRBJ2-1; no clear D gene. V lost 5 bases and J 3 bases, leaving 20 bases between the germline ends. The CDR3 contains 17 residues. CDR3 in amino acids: CASSPPKWRQYYNEQFF. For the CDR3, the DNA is TGTGCCAGCAGTCCACCAAAGTGGCGGCAGTACTACAATGAGCAGTTCTTC.

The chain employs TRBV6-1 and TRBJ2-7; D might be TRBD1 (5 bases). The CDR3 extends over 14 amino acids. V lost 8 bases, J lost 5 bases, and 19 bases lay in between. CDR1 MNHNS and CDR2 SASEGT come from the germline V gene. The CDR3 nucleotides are TGTGCCAGCGGGGCTTCGGGCCAAGGCCACGAGCAGTACTTC. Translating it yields CASGASGQGHEQYF.

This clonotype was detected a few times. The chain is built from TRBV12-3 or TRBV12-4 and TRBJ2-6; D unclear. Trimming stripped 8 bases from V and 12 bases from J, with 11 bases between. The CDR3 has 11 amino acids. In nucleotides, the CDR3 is TGTGCCAGCGGATCCCTGGGCGTCCTGACTTTC. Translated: CASGSLGVLTF.

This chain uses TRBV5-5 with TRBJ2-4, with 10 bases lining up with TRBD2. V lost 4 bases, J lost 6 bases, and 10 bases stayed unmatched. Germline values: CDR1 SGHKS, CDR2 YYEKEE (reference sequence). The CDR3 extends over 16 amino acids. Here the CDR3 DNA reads TGTGCCAGCAGCACGAGCGGGGGGGCCTTGGGAAACATTCAGTACTTC. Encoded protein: CASSTSGGALGNIQYF.

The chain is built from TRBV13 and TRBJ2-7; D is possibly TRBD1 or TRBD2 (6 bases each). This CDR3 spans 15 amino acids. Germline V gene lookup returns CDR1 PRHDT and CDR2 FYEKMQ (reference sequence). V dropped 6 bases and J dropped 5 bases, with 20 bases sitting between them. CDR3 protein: CASRSTGGRFHEQYF. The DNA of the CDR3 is TGTGCCAGCAGGTCCACCGGGGGCCGGTTCCACGAGCAGTACTTC.

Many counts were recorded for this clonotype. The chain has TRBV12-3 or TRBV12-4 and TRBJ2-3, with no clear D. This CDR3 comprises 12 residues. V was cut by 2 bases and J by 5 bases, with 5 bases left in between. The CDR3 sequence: CASSLLRDTQYF. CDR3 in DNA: TGTGCCAGCAGTTTATTACGAGATACGCAGTATTTT.

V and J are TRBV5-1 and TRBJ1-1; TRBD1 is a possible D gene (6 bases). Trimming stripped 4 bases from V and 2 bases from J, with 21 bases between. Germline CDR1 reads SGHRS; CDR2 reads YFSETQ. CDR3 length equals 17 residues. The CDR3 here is CASSRRQEPTLNTEAFF. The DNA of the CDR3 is TGCGCCAGCAGCCGTAGACAGGAACCTACACTCAACACTGAAGCTTTCTTT.

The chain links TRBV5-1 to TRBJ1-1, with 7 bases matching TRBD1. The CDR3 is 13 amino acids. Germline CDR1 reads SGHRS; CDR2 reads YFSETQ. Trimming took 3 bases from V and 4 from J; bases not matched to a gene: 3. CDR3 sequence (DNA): TGCGCCAGCAGCTCCGGGACAGTCACTGAAGCTTTCTTT. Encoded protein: CASSSGTVTEAFF.

The CDR3 nucleotides are TGTGCCAGCAGCCCCCCCGGTGGGCAAGGCGAGCAGTACTTC. Translating gives CASSPPGGQGEQYF. The chain uses TRBV7-9 and TRBJ2-7; D unclear. There are 14 residues in the CDR3. V was cut by 5 bases and J by 6 bases, with 17 bases left in between. Germline lookup yields CDR1 SEHNR and CDR2 FQNEAQ (reference sequence).

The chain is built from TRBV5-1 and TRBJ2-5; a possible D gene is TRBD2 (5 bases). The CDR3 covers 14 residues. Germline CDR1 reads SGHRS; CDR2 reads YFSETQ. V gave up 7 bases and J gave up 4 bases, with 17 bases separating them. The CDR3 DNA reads TGCGCCAGCCACGACCCCGGGGAAGGAGAGACCCAGTACTTC. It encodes CASHDPGEGETQYF. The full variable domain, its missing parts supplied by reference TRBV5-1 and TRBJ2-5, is KAGVTQTPRYLIKTRGQQVTLSCSPISGHRSVSWYQQTPGQGLQFLFEYFSETQRNKGNFPGRFSGRQFSNSRSEMNVSTLELGDSALYLCASHDPGEGETQYFGPGTRLLVL.

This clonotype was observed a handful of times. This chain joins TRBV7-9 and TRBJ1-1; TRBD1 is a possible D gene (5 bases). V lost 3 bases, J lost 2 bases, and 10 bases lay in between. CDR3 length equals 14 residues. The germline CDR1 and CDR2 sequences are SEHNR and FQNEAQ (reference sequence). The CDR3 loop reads CASSFRGQNTEAFF. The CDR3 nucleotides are TGTGCCAGCAGCTTTAGGGGCCAAAACACTGAAGCTTTCTTT.

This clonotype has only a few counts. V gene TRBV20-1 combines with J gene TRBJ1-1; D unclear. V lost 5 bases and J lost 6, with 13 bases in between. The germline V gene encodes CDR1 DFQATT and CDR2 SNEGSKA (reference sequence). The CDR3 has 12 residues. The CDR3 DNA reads TGCAGTGCTCCTAAAGATTTGGCTGAAGCTTTCTTT. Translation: CSAPKDLAEAFF.

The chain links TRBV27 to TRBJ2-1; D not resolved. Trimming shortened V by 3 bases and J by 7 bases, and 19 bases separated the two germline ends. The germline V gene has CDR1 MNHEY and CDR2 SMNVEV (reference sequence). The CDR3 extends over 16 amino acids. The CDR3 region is CASSFLGPTLQNEQFF. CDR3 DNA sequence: TGTGCCAGCAGTTTCTTAGGGCCGACCCTCCAGAATGAGCAGTTCTTC.

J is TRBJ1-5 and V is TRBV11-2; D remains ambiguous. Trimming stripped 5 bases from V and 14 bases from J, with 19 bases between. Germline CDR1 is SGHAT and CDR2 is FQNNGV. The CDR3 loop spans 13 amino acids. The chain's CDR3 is CASSQARVGPKHF. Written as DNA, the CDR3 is TGTGCCAGCAGCCAGGCGCGAGTCGGTCCTAAGCATTTT.

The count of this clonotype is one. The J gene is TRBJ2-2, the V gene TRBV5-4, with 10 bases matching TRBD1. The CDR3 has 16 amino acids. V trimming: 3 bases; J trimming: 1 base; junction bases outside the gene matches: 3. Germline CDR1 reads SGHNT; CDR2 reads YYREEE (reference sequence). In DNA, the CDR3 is TGTGCCAGCAGCTCCCGGGACAGGGGGAACACCGGGGAGCTGTTTTTT. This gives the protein CASSSRDRGNTGELFF.

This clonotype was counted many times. In DNA form, the CDR3 reads TGTGCCAGCAGTTTTTACCGAGGCACAGATACGCAGTATTTT. Encoded protein: CASSFYRGTDTQYF. The rearrangement joins TRBV12-3 or TRBV12-4 to TRBJ2-3; D is uncertain. V was pared by 3 bases and J by 1 base, with 8 bases between. This CDR3 is 14 amino acids long.

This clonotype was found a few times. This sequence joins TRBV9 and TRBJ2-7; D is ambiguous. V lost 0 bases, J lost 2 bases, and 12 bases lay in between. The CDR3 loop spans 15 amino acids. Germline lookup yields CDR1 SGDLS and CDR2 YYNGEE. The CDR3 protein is CASSVGPGPPYEQYF. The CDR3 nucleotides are TGTGCCAGCAGCGTAGGCCCCGGGCCCCCCTACGAGCAGTACTTC.

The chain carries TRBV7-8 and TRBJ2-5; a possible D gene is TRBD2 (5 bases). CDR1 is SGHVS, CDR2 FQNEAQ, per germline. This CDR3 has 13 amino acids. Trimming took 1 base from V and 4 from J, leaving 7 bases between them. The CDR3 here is CASSLVARETQYF. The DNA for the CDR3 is TGTGCCAGCAGCTTAGTAGCGAGAGAGACCCAGTACTTC.

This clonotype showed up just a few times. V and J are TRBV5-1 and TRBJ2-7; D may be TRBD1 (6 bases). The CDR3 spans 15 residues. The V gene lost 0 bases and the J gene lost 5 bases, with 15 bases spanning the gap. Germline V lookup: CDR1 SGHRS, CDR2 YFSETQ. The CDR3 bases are TGCGCCAGCAGCTTGGCGCAGGGGATAGTGAACGAGCAGTACTTC. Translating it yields CASSLAQGIVNEQYF.

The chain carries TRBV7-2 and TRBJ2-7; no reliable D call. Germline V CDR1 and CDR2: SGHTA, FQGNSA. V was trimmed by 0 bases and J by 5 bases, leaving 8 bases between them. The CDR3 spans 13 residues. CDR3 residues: CASSLAPRDEQYF. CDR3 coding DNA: TGTGCCAGCAGCTTAGCACCTAGGGACGAGCAGTACTTC.

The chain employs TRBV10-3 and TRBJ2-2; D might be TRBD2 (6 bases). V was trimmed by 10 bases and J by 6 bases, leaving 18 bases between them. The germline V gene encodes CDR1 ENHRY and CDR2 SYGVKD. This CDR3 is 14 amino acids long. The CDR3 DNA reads TGTGCCACCGGGAGTACGAAAGTCCCCGGGGAGCTGTTTTTT. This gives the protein CATGSTKVPGELFF.

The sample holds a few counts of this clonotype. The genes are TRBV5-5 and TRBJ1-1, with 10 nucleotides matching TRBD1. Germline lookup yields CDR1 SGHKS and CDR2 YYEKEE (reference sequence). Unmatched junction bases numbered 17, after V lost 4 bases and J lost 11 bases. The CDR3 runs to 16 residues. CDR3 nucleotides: TGTGCCAGCAGCCGAACGGGACAGGGGCGGTATGATGGGGCTTTCTTT. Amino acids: CASSRTGQGRYDGAFF.

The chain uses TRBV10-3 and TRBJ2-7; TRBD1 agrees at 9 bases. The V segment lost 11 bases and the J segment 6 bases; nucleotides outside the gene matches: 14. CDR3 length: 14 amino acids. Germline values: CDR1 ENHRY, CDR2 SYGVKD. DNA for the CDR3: TGTGCCGCTACCCCCGGGACAGGGCCCTCCGAGCAGTACTTC. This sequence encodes CAATPGTGPSEQYF.

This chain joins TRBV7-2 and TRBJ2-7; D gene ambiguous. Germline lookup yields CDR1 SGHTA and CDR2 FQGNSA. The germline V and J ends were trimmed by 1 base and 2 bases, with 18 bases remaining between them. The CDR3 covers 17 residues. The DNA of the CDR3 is TGTGCCAGCAGCTTAGTGCGGTCGCGAGGTTCGGCCTACGAGCAGTACTTC. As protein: CASSLVRSRGSAYEQYF.

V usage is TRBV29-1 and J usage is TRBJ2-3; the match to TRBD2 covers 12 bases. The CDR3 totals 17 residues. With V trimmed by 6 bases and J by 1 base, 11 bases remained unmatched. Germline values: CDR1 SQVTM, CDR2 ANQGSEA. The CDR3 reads CSVGLAGTLEGTDTQYF. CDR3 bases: TGCAGCGTCGGACTAGCGGGAACTCTAGAAGGCACAGATACGCAGTATTTT.

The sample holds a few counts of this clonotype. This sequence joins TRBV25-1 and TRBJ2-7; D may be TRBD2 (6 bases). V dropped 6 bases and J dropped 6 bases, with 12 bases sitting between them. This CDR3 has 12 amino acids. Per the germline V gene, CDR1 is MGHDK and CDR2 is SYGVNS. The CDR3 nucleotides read TGTGCCAGCAGGACGGCGCGGGGCGAGCAGTACTTC. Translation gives CASRTARGEQYF.

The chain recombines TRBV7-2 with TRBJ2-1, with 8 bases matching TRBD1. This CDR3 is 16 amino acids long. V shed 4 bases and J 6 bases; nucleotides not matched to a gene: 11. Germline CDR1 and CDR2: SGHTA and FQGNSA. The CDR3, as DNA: TGTGCCAGCAGCTGGTCCTCGACTACAGGGGGCAATGAGCAGTTCTTC. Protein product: CASSWSSTTGGNEQFF.